The sequence of this T cell receptor beta chain was determined in a study of T cell changes during pregnancy in multiple sclerosis. The assay was immunoSEQ multiplex PCR, and TCRdb's table has in-frame clones only and misses some. Here the sample spans about 50,000 clones, around 92% being singletons. The sequencing here drew on CD4+ T cells from peripheral blood mononuclear cells, taken in the third trimester of pregnancy. The receptor was derived from a female donor with multiple sclerosis, enrolled in a pregnancy study.

For the CDR3, the DNA is TGTGCCAGCAGCTTAGGGCAGGCCATGGATACGCAGTATTTT. It codes for CASSLGQAMDTQYF. The rearrangement links TRBV7-9 to TRBJ2-3; D uncertain. V lost 1 base and J 6 bases, leaving 11 bases between the germline ends. Germline assignment: CDR1 SEHNR and CDR2 FQNEAQ (reference sequence). The CDR3 has 14 amino acids.